A single sample gave rise to the 5 T cell receptor beta chains below, sequenced in a study of blood T cells in healthy people across ages. Sample-barcoded 5' priming and a J-beta primer mix drove a second PCR of about 6 to 12 cycles. MiXCR was run by TCRdb on the 5' RACE reads, yielding one entry per CDR3 protein. The table has almost 550,000 distinct CDR3 sequences, about 24% seen once. These sequences were also reported in another study, on T cells of mothers and their children.

Sequencing input: blood. The origin of the receptors is a boy between 10 and 17 years old in good health.

The CDR3 bases are TGTGCCAGCAGCCTCGGAGAGGGGGGCGGCTACACCTTC. This codes for CASSLGEGGGYTF. The gene calls are TRBV6-5 and TRBJ1-2, with a tentative D call TRBD1 (6 bases). The CDR3 runs to 13 residues. Germline V gene sequence: CDR1 MNHEY, CDR2 SVGAGI. V lost 6 bases and J 8 bases, leaving 16 bases between the germline ends.

This chain links TRBV9 with TRBJ2-7; tentatively, D is TRBD2 (6 bases). Germline assignment: CDR1 SGDLS and CDR2 YYNGEE. CDR3 length equals 15 residues. The germline V and J ends were trimmed by 0 bases and 4 bases, with 14 bases remaining between them. The CDR3 loop reads CASSVESSAGYEQYF. The DNA for the CDR3 is TGTGCCAGCAGCGTAGAGTCTAGCGCGGGGTACGAGCAGTACTTC.

J is TRBJ2-2 and V is TRBV4-3, with a tentative D call TRBD2 (6 bases). V was clipped by 4 bases and J by 7 bases, with 10 bases between them. Germline V gene sequence: CDR1 LGHNA, CDR2 YSLEER. The CDR3 is 13 amino acids. The CDR3 region is CASSPRGIGELFF. The CDR3 nucleotides read TGCGCCAGCAGCCCGCGGGGTATCGGGGAGCTGTTTTTT.

As for this clonotype: A junction boundary mismatches the germline segment, possibly from a read error. The rearrangement uses TRBV29-1 and TRBJ2-5; D may be TRBD1 (6 bases). Germline CDR1 and CDR2: SQVTM and ANQGSEA. The CDR3 runs to 15 residues. The CDR3: CSVAPGHLISETPYF. The CDR3 nucleotides read TGCAGCGTAGCCCCGGGACATCTAATATCGGAGACCCCGTACTTC.

The rearrangement links TRBV20-1 to TRBJ2-1; TRBD2 aligns across 9 bases. Germline V CDR1 and CDR2: DFQATT, SNEGSKA (reference sequence). This CDR3 region has 15 residues. The J segment lost 5 bases and the V segment lost 6 bases, leaving 11 bases of the junction unmatched. CDR3 residues: CSAYLASGTHNEQFF. DNA for the CDR3: TGCAGTGCCTACCTCGCTAGCGGGACGCACAATGAGCAGTTCTTC.